This TCR beta chain was sequenced in a study of PD-1 blockade in classical Hodgkin lymphoma (dated by TCRdb to 2019 to 2021). Describing the broader study: Nivolumab dosing was 3 mg/kg intravenously every 2 weeks, continuing until either disease progression or unacceptable toxicity. To define a peripheral blood immune signature of response to PD-1 blockade in classical Hodgkin lymphoma, the study combined TCR beta sequencing with CyTOF. Paper-wide results and their limitations: Lower diversity was observed in patients in whom nivolumab was started less than 1 year after ASCT, and these patients were excluded from later analyses so that confounding by immune reconstitution would be avoided. A significant rise by C4D1 was seen in CD4+ but not CD8+ TCR diversity (p=0.0027 vs p=0.16), with the rise being most apparent in complete responders (p=0.02). Trial patients achieving complete response had baseline diversity similar to newly diagnosed patients, whereas partial responders and progressors had significantly lower diversity. Baseline TCR diversity was reported as lower in newly diagnosed patients than in healthy donors, and lower still in relapsed/refractory patients. The study was limited to a single clinical trial cohort, and causes of repertoire differences, possibly disease activity or prior therapy, remained undefined.

Genomic DNA was extracted with the Qiagen DNeasy kit from unsorted PBMCs and from negatively selected CD4+ and CD8+ fractions. Amplification of TCR beta CDR3 regions was done by immunoSEQ multiplex PCR with primers that anneal to V and J segments. Amplification bias was minimized using a synthetic immune receptor repertoire, and residual bias was removed computationally after sequencing. Under the source paper's analysis protocol: Repertoire diversity was quantified as the Shannon entropy index using custom Python scripts. The unsorted, CD4+ and CD8+ repertoires were each analyzed separately, with the exception of combined analyses, where CD4+ and CD8+ sequences were merged in silico. Clonal expansion was defined as a frequency increase of at least 2-fold after treatment compared with C1D1, and clones undetected at baseline were assigned a pseudocount of 0.5. Singleton clones were defined as clones with 0 or 1 copy at C1D1, and non-singleton clones were defined as clones with 2 or more copies. Clones expanded in unsorted samples were assigned a CD4+, CD8+ or unknown annotation through matching of protein sequences in sorted samples from the same patient. Wilcoxon tests on paired samples were used to test changes in diversity from C1D1 to C4D1. Held by TCRdb, this immuneACCESS table contains in-frame sequences only and omits some clones. Under half of the omission traces to an unresolved V gene where checked; the cause of the rest is unknown. Clonal size and the V and J genes are those of that table, whereas D and trimming came from the DNA. The sample yields around 35,000 clones; roughly 88% were counted once. The ten largest account for more than 6.5% of the sample.

Points on this clone: Its antigen target is currently unknown. Per-base qualities were not stored, and no clone one base away is much larger.

The time point label on this specimen signifies: cycle 2 day 1 (C2D1) of nivolumab. Relapse after autologous stem cell transplantation had occurred in all trial patients, and cohorts A, B and C were distinguished by prior brentuximab vedotin exposure. A total of roughly 60 patients with relapsed/refractory classical Hodgkin lymphoma made up the trial cohort, and each patient's best overall response was complete response, partial response or progressive disease. Single-agent nivolumab was administered to trial patients in the multi-cohort phase II CheckMate 205 trial. An independent review committee assessed best overall response using the 2007 International Working Group response criteria. Trial PBMCs were obtained immediately prior to nivolumab initiation (C1D1) and on therapy at cycle 2 day 1 and cycle 4 day 1. After peripheral blood was drawn into 8 mL Vacutainer Cell Preparation Tubes, PBMCs were isolated by centrifugation and then cryopreserved.

The CDR1 and CDR2 encoded by the germline V gene are MNHEY and SVGAGI. Relative to germline, V is 2 bases shorter and J is 5 bases shorter, with 9 bases between their ends. Including cysteine and phenylalanine, the CDR3 has 13 amino acids. The read is trimmed to its CDR3 DNA, 39 bases read in frame from base 1. This specimen consisted of peripheral blood mononuclear cells (PBMCs), obtained before the second cycle of nivolumab. This TCR was sampled from a human donor with classical Hodgkin lymphoma. The V and J genes are TRBV6-5 and TRBJ2-5; confidence is insufficient to name the D gene. The DNA reads TGTGCCAGCAGTTACGTGGTTTGGGAGACCCAGTACTTC. This yields the protein CASSYVVWETQYF.